This T cell receptor beta chain was observed in a study of blood T cell repertoires in COVID-19. Study at large: Acute-phase and convalescent COVID-19 samples originated in the United States, Italy and Spain.

Participants' own reports of clinical history determined their cohort assignment. The table came from immunoSEQ multiplex PCR; TCRdb's copy has only in-frame clones and leaves some out. There are around 160,000 clones in the sample; over 80% occur only once, and over 10% lies in the top ten. The germline gives CDR1 SGHNT, CDR2 YYREEE (reference sequence). Trimming removed 1 base from V and 1 base from J, with 13 bases in between. This CDR3 has 16 residues. The TCR sequence derives from a woman aged 55-70 years who had recovered from COVID-19. The sample consisted of PBMCs or T cells enriched from blood (not recorded which). The gene calls are TRBV5-4 and TRBJ2-3, with a possible D match to TRBD1 (6 bases). CDR3 loop: CASSLRLGARTDTQYF. CDR3 DNA sequence: TGTGCCAGCAGCTTGCGTTTGGGGGCCCGCACAGATACGCAGTATTTT.